Listed below are T cell receptor beta chains from one sample, sequenced in a study of T cell repertoires in cytomegalovirus infection. TCRdb re-derived calls from the reads in MiXCR, one entry per CDR3 protein. Among roughly 120,000 distinct CDR3 sequences, roughly 30% were seen once, and the ten largest hold 80% to 85%. Their recognized antigens are unknown. The sequencing here drew on CD8+ T cells from cultured PBMCs, taken from culture after CMV antigen stimulation. The receptors were gathered from a human donor in good health (CMV status not recorded). Some clones in this sample may be carry-over from other donors' samples. CDR3s include the opening cysteine and the closing phenylalanine or tryptophan. D genes are given only for firm matches. Part of the rows lack a size; the others show once, few, many or a class for expanded clones.

D	size	V	J	CDR3	DNA
NA	few	TRBV27	TRBJ2-5	CASSLSPAGQKETQYF	TGTGCCAGCAGTTTATCGCCCGCCGGACAGAAAGAGACCCAGTACTTC
TRBD1	NA	TRBV15	TRBJ1-4	CATARQGATNEKLFF	TGTGCCACCGCAAGACAGGGAGCAACTAATGAAAAACTGTTTTTT
NA	NA	TRBV7-6	TRBJ2-2	CASKTTGELFF	TGTGCCAGCAAGACGACCGGGGAGCTGTTTTTT
NA	many	TRBV5-1	TRBJ1-1	CASSPGVEPTEAFF	TGCGCCAGCAGCCCGGGGGTGGAGCCCACTGAAGCTTTCTTT
NA	NA	TRBV7-9	TRBJ1-2	CASSLGGVRYGYTF	TGTGCCAGCAGCTTAGGTGGGGTTCGGTATGGCTACACCTTC
NA	NA	TRBV20-1	TRBJ2-3	CSARGRAGSDTQYF	TGCAGTGCTAGAGGGCGGGCCGGGTCAGATACGCAGTATTTT
TRBD1	few	TRBV20-1	TRBJ1-4	CSARDYGTGGDENEKLFF	TGCAGTGCTAGAGATTACGGGACAGGGGGCGATGAGAATGAAAAACTGTTTTTT
NA	NA	TRBV18	TRBJ2-7	CASSPLKYYEQYF	TGTGCCAGCTCACCTTTAAAGTACTACGAGCAGTACTTC
TRBD2	NA	TRBV11-1	TRBJ2-5	CASSSWTSGGQETQYF	TGTGCCAGCAGCTCCTGGACTAGCGGGGGACAAGAGACCCAGTACTTC
TRBD1	NA	TRBV7-8	TRBJ2-1	CASSLYPGGYNEQFF	TGTGCCAGCAGCTTATATCCAGGGGGCTACAATGAGCAGTTCTTC
TRBD1	few	TRBV12-5	TRBJ2-1	CASGDTGTGFNEQFF	TGTGCTAGTGGTGACACCGGGACAGGGTTTAATGAGCAGTTCTTC
TRBD1	few	TRBV7-9	TRBJ2-2	CASSSRTGTNTGELFF	TGTGCCAGCAGCTCCCGGACAGGGACGAACACCGGGGAGCTGTTTTTT